The entry below describes one T cell receptor (beta chain). The length of the CDR3 is 15 residues. The V gene's germline CDR1 is LNHDA and CDR2 SQIVND (reference sequence). V was pared by 3 bases and J by 5 bases, with 14 bases between. This sample is drawn from a study of cytomegalovirus exposure and HLA in healthy donors. The PCR used 60 Vbeta and 13 Jbeta primers. The repertoire was sequenced with immunoSEQ multiplex PCR; TCRdb's copy has only in-frame clones and lacks some. The repertoire holds tens of thousands of clones, about four fifths seen once, with roughly 32% in the top ten. The sequence came from a man aged 45-60 years in good health and CMV-seropositive. Sequencing was carried out using PBMCs. The rearrangement links TRBV19 to TRBJ1-5; D unclear. The CDR3 DNA sequence: TGTGCCAGTAGTATTGGCCCCACCCGCTATCAGCCCCAGCATTTT. It translates to CASSIGPTRYQPQHF.